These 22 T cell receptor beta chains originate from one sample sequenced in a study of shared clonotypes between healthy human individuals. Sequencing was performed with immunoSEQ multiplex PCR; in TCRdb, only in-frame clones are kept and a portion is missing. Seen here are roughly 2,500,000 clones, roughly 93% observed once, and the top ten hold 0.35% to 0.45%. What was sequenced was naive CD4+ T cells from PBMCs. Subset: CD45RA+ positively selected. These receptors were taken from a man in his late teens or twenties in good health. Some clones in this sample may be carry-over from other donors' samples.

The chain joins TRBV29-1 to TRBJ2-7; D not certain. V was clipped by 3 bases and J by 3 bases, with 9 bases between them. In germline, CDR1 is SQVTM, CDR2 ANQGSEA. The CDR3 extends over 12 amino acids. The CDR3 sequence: CSVESTNYEQYF. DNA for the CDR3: TGCAGCGTTGAGTCCACAAACTACGAGCAGTACTTC.

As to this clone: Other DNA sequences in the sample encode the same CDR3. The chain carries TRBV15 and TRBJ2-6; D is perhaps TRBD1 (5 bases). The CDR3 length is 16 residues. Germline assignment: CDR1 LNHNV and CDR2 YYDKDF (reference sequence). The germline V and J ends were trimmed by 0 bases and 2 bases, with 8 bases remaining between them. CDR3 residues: CATSRDPGPGANVLTF. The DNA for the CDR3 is TGTGCCACCAGCAGAGATCCAGGGCCTGGGGCCAACGTCCTGACTTTC.

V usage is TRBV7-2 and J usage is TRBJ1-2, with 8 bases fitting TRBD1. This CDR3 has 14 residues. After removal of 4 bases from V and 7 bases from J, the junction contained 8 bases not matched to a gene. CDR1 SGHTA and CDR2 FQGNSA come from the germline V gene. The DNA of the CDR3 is TGTGCCAGCAGCTCACAGGGGGAAATTAGTGGCTACACCTTC. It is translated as CASSSQGEISGYTF.

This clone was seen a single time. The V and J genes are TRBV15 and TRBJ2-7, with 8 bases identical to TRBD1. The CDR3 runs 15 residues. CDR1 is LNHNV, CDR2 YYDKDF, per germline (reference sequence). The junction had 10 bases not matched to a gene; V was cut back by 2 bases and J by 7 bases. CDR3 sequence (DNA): TGTGCCACCAGCAGAACCGGGACAGGTTTTCGGGAGCAGTACTTC. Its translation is CATSRTGTGFREQYF.

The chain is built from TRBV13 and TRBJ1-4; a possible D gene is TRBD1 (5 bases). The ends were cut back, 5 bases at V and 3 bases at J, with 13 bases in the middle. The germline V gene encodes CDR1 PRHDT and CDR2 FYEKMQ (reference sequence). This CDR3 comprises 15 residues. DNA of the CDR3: TGTGCCAGCAGCGCCGGGACTATCTCTAATGAAAAACTGTTTTTT. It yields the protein CASSAGTISNEKLFF.

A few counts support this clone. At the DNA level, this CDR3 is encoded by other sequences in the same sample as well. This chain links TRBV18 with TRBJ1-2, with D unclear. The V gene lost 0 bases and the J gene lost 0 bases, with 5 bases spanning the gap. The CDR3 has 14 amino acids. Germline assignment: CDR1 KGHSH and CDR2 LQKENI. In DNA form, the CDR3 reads TGTGCCAGCTCACCACCGGGGTCTAACTATGGCTACACCTTC. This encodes CASSPPGSNYGYTF.

For the CDR3, the DNA is TGCGCCAGCGGGCCCGCCGGGGGGCGAGTAGCGGAAAAGAGCACAGATACGCAGTATTTT. Amino acid sequence: CASGPAGGRVAEKSTDTQYF. J is TRBJ2-3 and V is TRBV5-1, with D possibly being TRBD2 (7 bases). CDR1 SGHRS and CDR2 YFSETQ come from the germline V gene. The CDR3 has 20 amino acids. Between the trimmed V and J ends, which lost 7 bases and 0 bases, there was a span of 30 bases.

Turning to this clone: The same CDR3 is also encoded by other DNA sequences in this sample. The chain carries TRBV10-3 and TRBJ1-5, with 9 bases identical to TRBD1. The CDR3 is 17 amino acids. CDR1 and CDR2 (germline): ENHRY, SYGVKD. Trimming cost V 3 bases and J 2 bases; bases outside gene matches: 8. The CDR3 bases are TGTGCCATCAGTGAAGGGGGACAGGGAAGGGGCAATCAGCCCCAGCATTTT. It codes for CAISEGGQGRGNQPQHF.

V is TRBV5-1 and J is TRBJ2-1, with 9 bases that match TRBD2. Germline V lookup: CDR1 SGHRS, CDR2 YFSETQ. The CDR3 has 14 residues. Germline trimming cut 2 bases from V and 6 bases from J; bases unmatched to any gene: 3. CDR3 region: CASSFPSGTNEQFF. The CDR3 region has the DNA TGCGCCAGCAGCTTCCCTAGCGGGACCAATGAGCAGTTCTTC.

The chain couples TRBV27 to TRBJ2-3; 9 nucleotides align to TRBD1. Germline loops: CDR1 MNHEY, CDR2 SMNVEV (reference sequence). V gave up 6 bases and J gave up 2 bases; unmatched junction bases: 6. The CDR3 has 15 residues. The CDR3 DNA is TGTGCCAGCAGCCCTGACAGGGGGTACACAGATACGCAGTATTTT. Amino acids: CASSPDRGYTDTQYF.

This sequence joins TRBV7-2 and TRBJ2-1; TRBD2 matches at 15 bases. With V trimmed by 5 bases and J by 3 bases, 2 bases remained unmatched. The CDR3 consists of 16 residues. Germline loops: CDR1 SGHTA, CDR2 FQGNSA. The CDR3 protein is CASSQGLAGGYNEQFF. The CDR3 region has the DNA TGTGCCAGCAGCCAGGGACTAGCGGGAGGCTACAATGAGCAGTTCTTC.

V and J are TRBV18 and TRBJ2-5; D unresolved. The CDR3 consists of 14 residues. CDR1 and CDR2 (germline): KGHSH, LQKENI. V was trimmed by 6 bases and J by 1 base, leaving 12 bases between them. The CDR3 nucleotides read TGTGCCAGCTCCATTGCCGTCGGCCAAGAGACCCAGTACTTC. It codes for CASSIAVGQETQYF.

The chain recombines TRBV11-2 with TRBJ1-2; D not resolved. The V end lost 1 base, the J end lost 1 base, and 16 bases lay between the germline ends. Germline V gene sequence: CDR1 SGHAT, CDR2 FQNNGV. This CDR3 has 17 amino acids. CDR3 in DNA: TGTGCCAGCAGCTTAGGAGGCAGCATAGCTATTAACTATGGCTACACCTTC. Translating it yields CASSLGGSIAINYGYTF.

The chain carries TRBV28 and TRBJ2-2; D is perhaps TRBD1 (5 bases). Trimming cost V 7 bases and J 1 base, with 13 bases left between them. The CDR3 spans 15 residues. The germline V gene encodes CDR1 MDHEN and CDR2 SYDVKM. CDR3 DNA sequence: TGTGCCAGCACCTCATGGACACTGAACACCGGGGAGCTGTTTTTT. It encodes CASTSWTLNTGELFF. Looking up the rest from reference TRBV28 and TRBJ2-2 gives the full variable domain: DVKVTQSSRYLVKRTGEKVFLECVQDMDHENMFWYRQDPGLGLRLIYFSYDVKMKEKGDIPEGYSVSREKKERFSLILESASTNQTSMYLCASTSWTLNTGELFFGEGSRLTVL.

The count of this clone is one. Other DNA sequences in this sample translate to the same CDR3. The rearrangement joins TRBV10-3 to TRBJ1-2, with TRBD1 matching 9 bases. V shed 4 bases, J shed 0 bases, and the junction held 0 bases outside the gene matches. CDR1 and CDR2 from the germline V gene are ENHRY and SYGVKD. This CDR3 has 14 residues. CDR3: CAISGQGANYGYTF. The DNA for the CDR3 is TGTGCCATCAGTGGACAGGGGGCTAACTATGGCTACACCTTC.

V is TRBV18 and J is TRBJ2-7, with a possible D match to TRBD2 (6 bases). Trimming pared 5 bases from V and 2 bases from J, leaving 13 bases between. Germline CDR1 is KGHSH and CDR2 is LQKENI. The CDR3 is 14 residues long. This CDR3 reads CASSSGLSPYEQYF. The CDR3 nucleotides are TGTGCCAGCTCATCGGGACTCAGCCCCTACGAGCAGTACTTC.

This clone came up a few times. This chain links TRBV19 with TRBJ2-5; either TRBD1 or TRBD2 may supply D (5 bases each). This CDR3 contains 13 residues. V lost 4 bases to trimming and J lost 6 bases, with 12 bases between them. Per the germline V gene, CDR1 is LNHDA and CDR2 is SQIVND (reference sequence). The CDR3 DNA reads TGTGCCAGTAGTAGGGACGGTGGAAAGACCCAGTACTTC. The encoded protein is CASSRDGGKTQYF.

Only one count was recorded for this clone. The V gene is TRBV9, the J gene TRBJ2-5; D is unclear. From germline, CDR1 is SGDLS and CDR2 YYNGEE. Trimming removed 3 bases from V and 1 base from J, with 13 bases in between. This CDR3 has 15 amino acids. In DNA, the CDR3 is TGTGCCAGCAGCGCGTCTCCATTGATCCAAGAGACCCAGTACTTC. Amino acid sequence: CASSASPLIQETQYF.

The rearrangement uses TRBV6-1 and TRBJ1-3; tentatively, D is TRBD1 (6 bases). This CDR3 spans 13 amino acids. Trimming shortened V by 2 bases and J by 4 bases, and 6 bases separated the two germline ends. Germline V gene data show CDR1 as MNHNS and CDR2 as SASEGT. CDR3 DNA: TGTGCCAGCAGTGAACAGGGGGGAAACACCATATATTTT. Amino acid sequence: CASSEQGGNTIYF.

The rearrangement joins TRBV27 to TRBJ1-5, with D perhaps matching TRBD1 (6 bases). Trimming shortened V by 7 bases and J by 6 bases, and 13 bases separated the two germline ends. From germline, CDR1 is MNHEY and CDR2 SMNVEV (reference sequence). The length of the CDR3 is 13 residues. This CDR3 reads CASTGVWGQPQHF. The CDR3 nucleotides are TGTGCCAGCACAGGGGTGTGGGGTCAGCCCCAGCATTTT.

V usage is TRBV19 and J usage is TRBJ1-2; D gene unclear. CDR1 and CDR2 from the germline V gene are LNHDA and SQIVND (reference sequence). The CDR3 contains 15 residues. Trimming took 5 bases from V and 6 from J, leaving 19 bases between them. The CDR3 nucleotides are TGTGCCAGTAGTCCCAGCCCCCGCCGAATCCATGGCTACACCTTC. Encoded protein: CASSPSPRRIHGYTF.

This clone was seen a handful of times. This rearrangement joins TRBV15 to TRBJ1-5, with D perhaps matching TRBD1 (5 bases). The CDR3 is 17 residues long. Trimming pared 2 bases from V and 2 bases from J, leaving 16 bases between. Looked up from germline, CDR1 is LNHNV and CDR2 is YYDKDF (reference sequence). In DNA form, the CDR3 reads TGTGCCACCAGCAGAAGACAGAGCGGGCTAGGCAATCAGCCCCAGCATTTT. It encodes CATSRRQSGLGNQPQHF.